The clone carrying this T cell receptor beta chain appeared once. This sample was included in a study of T cell responses to AZD1222 COVID-19 vaccine. Some clones are missing from TCRdb's copy, which holds only in-frame ones; the method was immunoSEQ multiplex PCR. This sample carries over 150,000 clones, about 88% of them seen once, and the ten largest clones take less than 3.5%. Between the trimmed V and J ends, which lost 3 bases and 1 base, there was a span of 10 bases. Germline V lookup: CDR1 DFQATT, CDR2 SNEGSKA (reference sequence). The CDR3 spans 13 residues. The sample was peripheral blood, taken on day 0 of AZD1222 vaccination. V and J are TRBV20-1 and TRBJ2-7, with a possible D match to TRBD2 (6 bases). This clonotype originated in an adult in good health. CDR3 nucleotides: TGCAGTGCTAGTTCGGGGGTTTCCTACGAGCAGTACTTC. This translates into CSASSGVSYEQYF.